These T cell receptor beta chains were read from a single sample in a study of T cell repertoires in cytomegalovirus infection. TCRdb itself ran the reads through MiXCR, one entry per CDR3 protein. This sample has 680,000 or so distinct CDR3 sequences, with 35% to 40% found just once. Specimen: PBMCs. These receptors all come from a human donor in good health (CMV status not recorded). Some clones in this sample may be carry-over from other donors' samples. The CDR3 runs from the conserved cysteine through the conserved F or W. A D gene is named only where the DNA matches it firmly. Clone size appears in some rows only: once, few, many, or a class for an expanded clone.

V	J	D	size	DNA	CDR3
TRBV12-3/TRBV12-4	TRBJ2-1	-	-	TGTGCCAGCAGTCCGCCAGTCGCGACAAGCTCCTACAATGAGCAGTTCTTC	CASSPPVATSSYNEQFF
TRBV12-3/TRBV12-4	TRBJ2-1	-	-	TGTGCCAGCAGTACGAGTCGGGAGCCATACAATGAGCAGTTCTTC	CASSTSREPYNEQFF
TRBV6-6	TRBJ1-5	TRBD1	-	TGTGCCAGCAGTCGAACCGGGACAGGGAACAATCAGCCCCAGCATTTT	CASSRTGTGNNQPQHF
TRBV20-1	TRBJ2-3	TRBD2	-	TGCAGTGCTGGACGGACTAGCGGGAGGCGAGTGGCCGCAACAGATACGCAGTATTTT	CSAGRTSGRRVAATDTQYF
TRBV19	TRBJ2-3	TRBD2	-	TGTGCCAGTGCTAGCGGAAGCACAGATACGCAGTATTTT	CASASGSTDTQYF
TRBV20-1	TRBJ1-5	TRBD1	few	TGCAGTGCTAGAGACGGGCAGGGGGCCGTGCGGAATCAGCCCCAGCATTTT	CSARDGQGAVRNQPQHF
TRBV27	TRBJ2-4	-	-	TGTGCCAGCAGTTTTCAGGGGGGCCCCAAAAACATTCAGTACTTC	CASSFQGGPKNIQYF
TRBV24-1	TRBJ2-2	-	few	TGTGCCACCAGTGACCCTCCTTCCAGGTCCGGGCTGTTTTTT	CATSDPPSRSGLFF
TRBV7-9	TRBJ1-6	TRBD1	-	TGTGCCAGCAGCTTATGGCAGGGGGACTCACCCCTCCACTTT	CASSLWQGDSPLHF
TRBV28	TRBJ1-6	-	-	TGTGCCAGCAGTACTCCCTCCAGCCCCCCCCATTCACCCCTCCACTTT	CASSTPSSPPHSPLHF
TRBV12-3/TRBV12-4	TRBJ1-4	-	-	TGTGCCAGCAGTTTAAAACGGACAGAAAAACTGTTTTTT	CASSLKRTEKLFF
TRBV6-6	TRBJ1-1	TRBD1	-	TGTGCCAGCAGCCCGGACAGGGGAGGGACTGAAGCTTTCTTT	CASSPDRGGTEAFF
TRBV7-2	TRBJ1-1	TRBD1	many	TGTGCCAGCAGCTTACGGACAGGGAGGGGCAGGACTGAAGCTTTCTTT	CASSLRTGRGRTEAFF
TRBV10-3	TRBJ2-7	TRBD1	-	TGTGCCATCAGACCCGGAGGACAGGGGATTCGCTACGAGCAGTACTTC	CAIRPGGQGIRYEQYF
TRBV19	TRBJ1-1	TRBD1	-	TGTGCCAGTAGTACCTACAGGGGAGGATCCACTGAAGCTTTCTTT	CASSTYRGGSTEAFF
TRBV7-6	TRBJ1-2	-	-	TGTGCCAGCAGCCCGACAGGTGGTGGCTACACCTTC	CASSPTGGGYTF
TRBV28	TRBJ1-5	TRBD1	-	TGTGCCAGCAGTCCTGAAGGACAGGGTAGACAGCCCCAGCATTTT	CASSPEGQGRQPQHF
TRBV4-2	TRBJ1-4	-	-	TGTGCCAGCAGCCAAGAAAGGGGTACAGGGAGGGGAAAACTGTTTTTT	CASSQERGTGRGKLFF
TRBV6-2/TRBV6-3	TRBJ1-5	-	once	TGTGCCAGCAGTTATGACAATGAACATCAGCCCCAGCATTTT	CASSYDNEHQPQHF
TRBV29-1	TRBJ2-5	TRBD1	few	TGCAGCGTTGAATTCCCCACAGGGGAAGAGACCCAGTACTTC	CSVEFPTGEETQYF
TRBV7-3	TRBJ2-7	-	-	TGTGCCAGCAGCCCCGGAGGAGGCGGGAACTACGAGCAGTACTTC	CASSPGGGGNYEQYF
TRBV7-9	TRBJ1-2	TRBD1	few	TGTGCCAGCAGCCCAGACAGGGGGCCGTGGAGTAACTATGGCTACACCTTC	CASSPDRGPWSNYGYTF
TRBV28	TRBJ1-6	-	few	TGTGCCAGCCTTGGGGGCATCACCTTTAGCTCCTATAATTCACCCCTCCACTTT	CASLGGITFSSYNSPLHF
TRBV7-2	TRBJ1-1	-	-	TGTGACAGCAGCCTTTACAGCACTAGGAACACTGAAGCTTTCTTT	CDSSLYSTRNTEAFF
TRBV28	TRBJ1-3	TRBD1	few	TGTGTGACAGGGGGAGCGCGGTCTGGAAACACCATATATTTT	CVTGGARSGNTIYF
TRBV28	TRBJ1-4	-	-	TGTGCCAGCAGTTTTTCAGGGGTTGAAAAACTGTTTTTT	CASSFSGVEKLFF
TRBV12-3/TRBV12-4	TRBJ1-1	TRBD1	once	TGTGCCAGCAGTATGACAGGGAGCACTGAAGCTTTCTTT	CASSMTGSTEAFF
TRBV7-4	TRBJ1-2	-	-	TGTGCCAGCAGCTTAAAGGGCAGGGGTTTCGGCTACACCTTC	CASSLKGRGFGYTF
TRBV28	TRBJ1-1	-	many	TGTGCCAGCAGCTTACTTTCGAACACTGAAGCTTTCTTT	CASSLLSNTEAFF
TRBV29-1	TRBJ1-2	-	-	TGCAGCGTTGAGCGGGGTGGGTATGGCTACACCTTC	CSVERGGYGYTF
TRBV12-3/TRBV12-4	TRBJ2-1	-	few	TGTGCCAGCAGGAAACAGGGAACTAACAATGAGCAGTTCTTC	CASRKQGTNNEQFF
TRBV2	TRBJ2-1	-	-	TGTGCCAGCAGCGAGGACTCGGGTGAGCAGTTCTTC	CASSEDSGEQFF
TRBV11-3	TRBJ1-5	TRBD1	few	TGTGCCAGCAGCTTTCCCATGGCGGAGGGACAGGGCTTAAAAAGCAATCAGCCCCAGCATTTT	CASSFPMAEGQGLKSNQPQHF
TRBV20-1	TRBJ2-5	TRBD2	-	TGCAGTGCTAGCTCTATGACTAGCGGGAGATCGGGGACCCAGTACTTC	CSASSMTSGRSGTQYF
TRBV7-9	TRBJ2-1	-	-	TGTTCCAGAAGCAGGGACTCCTCCAATGAGCAGTTCTTC	CSRSRDSSNEQFF
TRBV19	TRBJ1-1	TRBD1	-	TGTGCCAGTAGCCCCGGACAGGGGGCCTTTGTCACTGAAGCTTTCTTT	CASSPGQGAFVTEAFF
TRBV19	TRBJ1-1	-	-	TGTGCCAGTAGTATAGACGGGGGGAACACTGAAGCTTTCTTT	CASSIDGGNTEAFF
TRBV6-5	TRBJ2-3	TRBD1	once	TGTGCCAGCAGTTACTCGACAGGGGTATCCACAGATACGCAGTATTTT	CASSYSTGVSTDTQYF
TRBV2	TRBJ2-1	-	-	TGTGCCAGCAGTGAAAAGTCAGGGCCATACAATGAGCAGTTCTTC	CASSEKSGPYNEQFF
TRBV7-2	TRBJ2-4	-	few	TGTGCCAGCAGCCAGGAGGGGGGCATTCAGTACTTC	CASSQEGGIQYF
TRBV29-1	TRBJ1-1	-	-	TGCAGCGGCCTCACAGGCGCTGAAGCTTTCTTT	CSGLTGAEAFF
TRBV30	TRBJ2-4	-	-	TGTGCCTGGAGAATAGGGGGACTAGCCAAAAACATTCAGTACTTC	CAWRIGGLAKNIQYF
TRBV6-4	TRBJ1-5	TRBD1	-	TGTGCCAGCAGAGGACAGGGAAAGGCCTTGCCCCAGCATTTT	CASRGQGKALPQHF
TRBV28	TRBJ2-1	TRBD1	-	TGTGCCAGCAGTTTCCCCACGGACAGGGGGACCTACAATGAGCAGTTCTTC	CASSFPTDRGTYNEQFF
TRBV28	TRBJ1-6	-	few	TGTGCCAGCAGCCTCCATCCCCTTGGCGGGGTTTGGAATTCACCCCTCCACTTT	CASSLHPLGGVWNSPLHF
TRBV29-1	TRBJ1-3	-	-	TGCAGCGTTGCTGCGACATGTAGTAACACCATATATTTT	CSVAATCSNTIYF
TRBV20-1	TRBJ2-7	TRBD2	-	TGCAGTGCTAGAGATACTGCTAGCGGGAGGTACGAGCAGTACTTC	CSARDTASGRYEQYF
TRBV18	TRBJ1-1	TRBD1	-	TGTGCCAGCTCACCACAATACGGACAGGGTGAAGATTTCTTT	CASSPQYGQGEDFF
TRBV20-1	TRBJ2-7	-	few	TGCAGTGCTAGAGTGGCGGTCTCCTACGAGCAGTACTTC	CSARVAVSYEQYF
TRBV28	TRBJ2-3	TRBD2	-	TGTGCCAGCAGTAAGGATCATAGCGGGAAGCAGTATTTT	CASSKDHSGKQYF
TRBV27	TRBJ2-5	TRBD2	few	TGTGCCAGCAGTACATCGGGACTACGTGAGACCCAGTACTTC	CASSTSGLRETQYF
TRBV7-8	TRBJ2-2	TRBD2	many	TGTGCCAGCAGCTTAGATCGGGCTAGCGGGGCCGGGGAGCTGTTTTTT	CASSLDRASGAGELFF
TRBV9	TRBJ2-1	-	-	TGTGCCAGCAGCGTAGTCCCCCTTGGAGGCTACAATGAGCAGTTCTTC	CASSVVPLGGYNEQFF
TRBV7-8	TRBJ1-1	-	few	TGTGCCAGCAGCATCAAAGACAGTAACACTGAAGCTTTCTTT	CASSIKDSNTEAFF
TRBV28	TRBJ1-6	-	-	TGTGCCAGCAGCGGGACTCCCTTAAATTCACCCCTCCACTTT	CASSGTPLNSPLHF